Sequencing of this T cell receptor (beta chain) was carried out in a study of blood T cell repertoires in COVID-19 (dated by TCRdb to 2018 to 2021). Regarding the research as a whole: Samples from collaborators originated in the United States, Italy and Spain and spanned both the acute and convalescent phases of COVID-19. The prospective study material was composed of cDNA or gDNA derived from T cells, B-cell-depleted T cells, or PBMCs. Nearly every sample came with metadata listing a de-identified subject ID, COVID-19 status, age in years and sex. Samples came from the ongoing ImmuneRACE study (first 160 participants) plus 1,254 subjects from 6 global collaborators. The repertoires were released in a freely available public database intended as a resource for research on the immune response to SARS-CoV-2. Subjects who had been exposed to COVID-19, were actively infected with it, or had recovered from it provided the deeply sampled blood TCRbeta repertoires that made up the dataset. HLA class I and class II types, where available, came from metadata supplied by the sample provider rather than from assay-based typing.

Collaborating institutions collected whole blood in K2EDTA tubes following their own protocols. For TCRbeta analysis, collaborator samples were shipped as frozen whole blood, as isolated PBMCs, or as DNA extracted from either sample type. About this clone: Its antigen target is currently unknown. The record has no base qualities; no much larger clone is one base away.

Paper-wide results and their limitations: Clinical and demographic metadata were provided uncurated, with the amount varying by source and participant.

Sequences LGHNA (CDR1) and YNFKEQ (CDR2) are obtained from the germline V gene. From the cysteine up to the phenylalanine, the CDR3 has a length of 13 residues. The retained sequence is limited to the CDR3, 39 bases, with the frame set at the first base. V lost 1 base and J lost 5 bases; the stretch between them is 8 bases long. TCRbeta CDR3 regions were amplified from genomic DNA using the immunoSEQ Assay, a bias-controlled multiplex PCR. Concerning the study's data processing: Within the assay, amplification of reference gene primers was used to estimate how many nucleated cells each sample contained. Sequence reads were collapsed and filtered to measure the absolute abundance of every unique TCRbeta CDR3 rearrangement. For each sample, productive Simpson clonality was calculated as the square root of Simpson's diversity index across productive rearrangements. Not all clones reach the TCRdb copy of this immuneACCESS table, which keeps in-frame sequences only. Checked studies attribute under half of the gap to unresolved V genes and leave the rest unexplained. That table is the source of V, J and clone size, and D and trimming were worked out from the DNA. For this sample the table gives 200,000 to 250,000 clones, of which approximately 80% were detected only once. More than 9% of the sample comes from the top ten.

The chain is made from TRBV4-2 and TRBJ2-5, and the D gene may be TRBD1, 5 bases matching. Sample: peripheral blood. The origin of this receptor is a woman aged 80 or older with acute or convalescent COVID-19. The CDR3 protein is CASSQGGRETQYF. The DNA sequence is TGTGCCAGCAGCCAAGGGGGCAGGGAGACCCAGTACTTC.